This entry concerns a single T cell receptor beta chain. Its antigen is not known. Libraries were prepared by immunoSEQ multiplex PCR; TCRdb keeps only in-frame clonotypes and omits some of them. The sample includes approximately 150,000 clones, 86% of them seen just once. Germline V gene lookup returns CDR1 SQVTM and CDR2 ANQGSEA. The CDR3 extends over 13 amino acids. V was clipped by 7 bases and J by 4 bases; unmatched bases: 6. These data come from a study of Ad26.COV2.S vaccination and SARS-CoV-2 variants. Findings and caveats of the study: Following vaccination, spike-specific CD8+ and CD4+ T cell responses reportedly exhibited substantial breadth.

The sample in question was peripheral blood, obtained after recovery from COVID-19. The chain recombines TRBV29-1 with TRBJ2-3; TRBD1 matches 9 bases. The TCR was taken from a human donor who had recovered from COVID-19. The CDR3, as DNA: TGCAGCGCGCCGACAGGGGGTGCAGATACGCAGTATTTT. Translated, it gives CSAPTGGADTQYF.